What follows are 26 T cell receptor beta chains derived from one specimen sequenced in a study of blood T cells in healthy people across ages. The authors ran a second PCR of 7 to 11 cycles using a sample-barcoded 5' primer and a J-beta primer mix. TCRdb fed the 5' RACE reads into MiXCR, producing one record per CDR3 protein. In the table there are hundreds of thousands of distinct CDR3 sequences, over 45% of which are singletons. The source material was blood. Receptors originate from an older woman in good health.

This chain uses TRBV4-2 with TRBJ1-6; tentative D call: TRBD1 (6 bases). Trimming left V 0 bases short and J 4 bases short, with 7 bases between. This CDR3 comprises 15 residues. In germline, CDR1 is LGHNA, CDR2 YNFKEQ. The DNA for the CDR3 is TGTGCCAGCAGCCAAGAGACAGGATATAATTCACCCCTCCACTTT. Its translation: CASSQETGYNSPLHF.

The V gene is TRBV6-1, the J gene TRBJ2-7, with D perhaps TRBD1 or TRBD2 (5 bases each). The germline V and J ends were trimmed by 4 bases and 3 bases, with 16 bases remaining between them. CDR1 and CDR2 from the germline V gene are MNHNS and SASEGT. This CDR3 is built from 15 residues. The CDR3 DNA reads TGTGCCAGCAGTGCGAAACTAGGGCAGGGCTACGAGCAGTACTTC. As protein: CASSAKLGQGYEQYF.

The rearrangement uses TRBV28 and TRBJ2-4; TRBD1 matches at 9 bases. Germline assignment: CDR1 MDHEN and CDR2 SYDVKM. V shed 7 bases and J 1 base; nucleotides not matched to a gene: 17. The CDR3 is 19 residues long. The DNA of the CDR3 is TGTGCCAGCAATTTTCTTTCGGAAGGACAGGGGTTCGCCAAAAACATTCAGTACTTC. This codes for CASNFLSEGQGFAKNIQYF.

In this sample, this clonotype turned up many times. CDR3 sequence reads: CASSYKGVSVNEQFF. The DNA of the CDR3 is TGTGCCAGCAGCTATAAGGGGGTGTCAGTAAATGAGCAGTTCTTC. V gene TRBV27 combines with J gene TRBJ2-1; weak D call: TRBD1 (6 bases). Germline CDR1 MNHEY, CDR2 SMNVEV (reference sequence). V shed 6 bases and J shed 7 bases, with 19 bases lying between them. CDR3 length equals 15 residues.

This clonotype was counted a few times. The chain is built from TRBV6-1 and TRBJ1-2; 8 bases align to TRBD1. V was pared by 7 bases and J by 4 bases, with 8 bases of the junction left unmatched. This CDR3 spans 14 amino acids. Germline CDR1 is MNHNS and CDR2 is SASEGT. As DNA, the CDR3 is TGTGCCAGCACCCAGACAGGGGTCCGCTATGGCTACACCTTC. It encodes CASTQTGVRYGYTF.

Written as DNA, the CDR3 is TGTGCCAGCAGTGTTGGGGGGCTCAATTCACCCCTCCACTTT. Residues: CASSVGGLNSPLHF. This chain joins TRBV25-1 and TRBJ1-6; a weak D match, TRBD1 (6 bases). V was cut by 4 bases and J by 7 bases, with 11 bases left in between. The CDR3 covers 14 residues. Germline V gene data show CDR1 as MGHDK and CDR2 as SYGVNS.

This clonotype showed up just a few times. The chain links TRBV28 to TRBJ2-7, with TRBD2 as a possible D gene (5 bases). The CDR3 is 15 residues long. The V and J ends lost 3 bases and 0 bases respectively, with 12 bases between them. From germline, CDR1 is MDHEN and CDR2 SYDVKM. The CDR3: CASSLASRGSYEQYF. CDR3 DNA: TGTGCCAGCAGTTTGGCGTCCCGGGGCTCCTACGAGCAGTACTTC.

In DNA form, the CDR3 reads TGTGCCAGCAGCATTACGGCAGACTATGGCTACACCTTC. This translates into CASSITADYGYTF. The chain couples TRBV11-1 to TRBJ1-2; D ambiguous. V lost 5 bases and J 3 bases, leaving 10 bases between the germline ends. The CDR3 spans 13 residues. Germline assignment: CDR1 SGHAT and CDR2 FQDESV (reference sequence). Supplemented by reference TRBV11-1 and TRBJ1-2, the full variable domain reads EAEVAQSPRYKITEKSQAVAFWCDPISGHATLYWYRQILGQGPELLVQFQDESVVDDSQLPKDRFSAERLKGVDSTLKIQPAELGDSAMYLCASSITADYGYTFGSGTRLTVV.

This clonotype was picked up a small number of times. V and J are TRBV6-6 and TRBJ1-2; D uncertain. V dropped 5 bases and J dropped 0 bases, with 10 bases sitting between them. The CDR3 spans 14 residues. Germline V gene lookup returns CDR1 MNHNY and CDR2 SVGAGI (reference sequence). CDR3 sequence: CASSQNPSNYGYTF. Here the CDR3 DNA reads TGTGCCAGCAGTCAGAATCCGTCTAACTATGGCTACACCTTC.

CDR3 DNA sequence: TGTGCCAGCAGCTCGGGCGGGGGGGGGCCGACCTACAATGAGCAGTTCTTC. Translation gives CASSSGGGGPTYNEQFF. The chain recombines TRBV7-8 with TRBJ2-1; 9 nucleotides align to TRBD2. The CDR3 has 17 residues. Germline values: CDR1 SGHVS, CDR2 FQNEAQ. J lost 2 bases, V lost 4 bases, and 9 bases had no gene match.

V gene TRBV25-1 combines with J gene TRBJ1-4, with D perhaps TRBD1 (6 bases). V dropped 5 bases and J dropped 4 bases, with 8 bases sitting between them. Germline CDR1 and CDR2: MGHDK and SYGVNS. This CDR3 has 13 residues. The CDR3 protein is CASSKQGNEKLFF. The CDR3 DNA reads as TGTGCCAGCAGTAAACAGGGTAATGAAAAACTGTTTTTT. The full variable domain, with the rest looked up from reference TRBV25-1 and TRBJ1-4, is EADIYQTPRYLVIGTGKKITLECSQTMGHDKMYWYQQDPGMELHLIHYSYGVNSTEKGDLSSESTVSRIRTEHFPLTLESARPSHTSQYLCASSKQGNEKLFFGSGTQLSVL.

This clonotype came up a few times. The rearrangement uses TRBV6-4 and TRBJ2-3; D not certain. Germline V gene lookup returns CDR1 MRHNA and CDR2 SNTAGT. The CDR3 loop spans 13 amino acids. The ends were cut back, 4 bases at V and 5 bases at J, with 10 bases in the middle. The DNA of the CDR3 is TGTGCCAGCAGTGCCGGTTCAGGAGATACGCAGTATTTT. Amino acid sequence: CASSAGSGDTQYF.

This clonotype was seen once. The J gene is TRBJ1-1, the V gene TRBV12-3 or TRBV12-4, with D perhaps matching TRBD1 (5 bases). The CDR3 spans 14 residues. Trimming took off 7 bases at V and 8 bases at J, with 20 bases between the two ends. DNA for the CDR3: TGTGCCAGCACGAGAGCGGGCAGGGCAACGGAAGCTTTCTTT. Translated: CASTRAGRATEAFF.

The chain recombines TRBV18 with TRBJ2-1; maybe TRBD1 (5 bases). Trimming took off 6 bases at V and 6 bases at J, with 18 bases between the two ends. The germline gives CDR1 KGHSH, CDR2 LQKENI. The CDR3 totals 15 residues. The CDR3 protein is CASSRQGAGFNEQFF. As DNA, the CDR3 is TGTGCCAGCTCTCGCCAGGGTGCCGGTTTCAATGAGCAGTTCTTC.

In its sample, this clonotype was seen a few times. This chain links TRBV5-1 with TRBJ2-1; 8 bases are a match to TRBD2. CDR1 is SGHRS and CDR2 is YFSETQ in the germline V gene. This CDR3 has 13 residues. After removal of 3 bases from V and 10 bases from J, the junction contained 6 bases not matched to a gene. The CDR3 loop reads CASSSAGVGEQFF. In DNA, the CDR3 is TGCGCCAGCAGCTCAGCGGGAGTTGGGGAGCAGTTCTTC.

This clonotype was observed a handful of times. CDR3 residues: CASSQLRGSYEQYF. The CDR3 nucleotides are TGTGCCAGCAGCCAACTTCGCGGCTCCTACGAGCAGTACTTC. The V gene is TRBV3-1, the J gene TRBJ2-7; D gene ambiguous. The V gene's germline CDR1 is LGHDT and CDR2 YNNKEL (reference sequence). CDR3 length: 14 amino acids. With 2 bases removed from V and 0 bases from J, the gap between germline ends came to 8 bases.

This clonotype has a handful of counts. The genes are TRBV20-1 and TRBJ2-1; a possible D gene is TRBD2 (5 bases). The CDR3 runs to 14 residues. The germline V and J ends were trimmed by 4 bases and 0 bases, with 10 bases remaining between them. Per germline, CDR1 DFQATT and CDR2 SNEGSKA (reference sequence). As DNA, the CDR3 is TGCAGTGCTAATCCGGGAAGCTCCTACAATGAGCAGTTCTTC. Translated, it gives CSANPGSSYNEQFF.

The table lists this clonotype with a few counts. This chain uses TRBV6-5 with TRBJ1-2, with a weak D call TRBD1 (5 bases). V shed 5 bases and J shed 5 bases, with 21 bases lying between them. From germline, CDR1 is MNHEY and CDR2 SVGAGI. This CDR3 contains 16 residues. CDR3 residues: CASSAELGRSGYGYTF. The DNA of the CDR3 is TGTGCCAGCAGTGCCGAGTTGGGACGGTCGGGGTATGGCTACACCTTC.

The CDR3, as DNA: TGCAGTGCTAGCAGACTATGGTCGACTAGCGGCTCCTACAATGAGCAGTTCTTC. Its protein is CSASRLWSTSGSYNEQFF. This sequence joins TRBV20-1 and TRBJ2-1; 9 bases agree with TRBD2. V was pared by 3 bases and J by 0 bases, with 12 bases of the junction left unmatched. The germline CDR1 and CDR2 sequences are DFQATT and SNEGSKA (reference sequence). The CDR3 runs to 18 residues.

J is TRBJ2-5 and V is TRBV4-2; 7 bases agree with TRBD1. Trimming took 3 bases from V and 7 from J; bases not matched to a gene: 17. The CDR3 runs 17 residues. Germline CDR1 reads LGHNA; CDR2 reads YNFKEQ. CDR3 in amino acids: CASSHPQGKTGMGTQYF. The CDR3 DNA reads TGTGCCAGCAGCCACCCACAGGGGAAGACCGGGATGGGGACCCAGTACTTC.

The chain carries TRBV6-1 and TRBJ2-6, with D uncertain. Germline-derived CDR1 and CDR2 are MNHNS and SASEGT. V lost 2 bases, J lost 1 base, and 6 bases lay in between. The CDR3 is 15 amino acids. CDR3 protein: CASSESVSGANVLTF. For the CDR3, the DNA is TGTGCCAGCAGTGAAAGTGTTTCTGGGGCCAACGTCCTGACTTTC.

The table lists this clonotype with a count of one. The V and J genes are TRBV5-1 and TRBJ2-1, with D possibly called TRBD1 or TRBD2 (7 bases each). Germline V gene data show CDR1 as SGHRS and CDR2 as YFSETQ. This CDR3 comprises 18 residues. Trimming removed 4 bases at V and 2 bases at J, with 22 bases between. CDR3: CASSDKGAGVPPYNEQFF. CDR3 coding DNA: TGCGCCAGCAGCGACAAGGGGGCGGGAGTTCCCCCCTACAATGAGCAGTTCTTC.

The chain joins TRBV12-3 or TRBV12-4 to TRBJ1-2; D gene uncertain. The V end lost 3 bases, the J end lost 4 bases, and 9 bases lay between the germline ends. The CDR3 has 13 amino acids. The CDR3 region has the DNA TGTGCCAGCAGTTTTATATCCAGCTATGGCTACACCTTC. It yields the protein CASSFISSYGYTF.

The table lists this clonotype with a few counts. This chain uses TRBV4-2 with TRBJ2-7; possible D gene TRBD2, 6 bases. This CDR3 is 17 amino acids long. Trimming pared 0 bases from V and 2 bases from J, leaving 17 bases between. Germline lookup yields CDR1 LGHNA and CDR2 YNFKEQ. The CDR3 DNA sequence: TGTGCCAGCAGCCAAGAAGGAGGGGCTACCTCCACCTACGAGCAGTACTTC. Protein product: CASSQEGGATSTYEQYF.

The V and J genes are TRBV29-1 and TRBJ2-3; perhaps D is TRBD1 or TRBD2 (5 bases each). Germline V CDR1 and CDR2: SQVTM, ANQGSEA. The CDR3 contains 13 residues. The V gene lost 8 bases and the J gene lost 1 base, with 13 bases spanning the gap. CDR3 region: CSISGTGTDTQYF. CDR3 sequence (DNA): TGCAGCATCTCCGGGACCGGCACAGATACGCAGTATTTT.

Comments on this clonotype: This may be a read error, as it is one base from a much larger clone. The chain links TRBV4-3 to TRBJ2-7; D might be TRBD2 (6 bases). Germline values: CDR1 LGHNA, CDR2 YSLEER. This CDR3 contains 17 residues. CDR3 protein: CACSQDEGGSLAYEQYF. CDR3 sequence (DNA): TGCGCCTGCAGCCAAGATGAAGGAGGGTCTTTGGCCTACGAGCAGTACTTC.